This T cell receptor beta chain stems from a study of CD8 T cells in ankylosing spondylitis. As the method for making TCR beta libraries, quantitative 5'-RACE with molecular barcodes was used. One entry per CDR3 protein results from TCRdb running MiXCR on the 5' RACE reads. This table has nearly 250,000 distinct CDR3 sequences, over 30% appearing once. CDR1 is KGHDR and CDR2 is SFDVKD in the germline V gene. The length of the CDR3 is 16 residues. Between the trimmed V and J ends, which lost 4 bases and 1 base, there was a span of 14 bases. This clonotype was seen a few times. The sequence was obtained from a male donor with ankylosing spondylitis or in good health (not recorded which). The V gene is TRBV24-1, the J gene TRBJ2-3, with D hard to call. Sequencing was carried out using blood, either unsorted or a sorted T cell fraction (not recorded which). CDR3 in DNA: TGTGCCACCAGTGACCCTAGAAGTTCGGGCACAGATACGCAGTATTTT. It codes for CATSDPRSSGTDTQYF.